A single sample gave rise to the 9 T cell receptor beta chains below, sequenced in a study of cytomegalovirus exposure and HLA in healthy donors. PCR primers comprised 60 Vbeta and 13 Jbeta primers. This table comes from immunoSEQ multiplex PCR, and its TCRdb copy is limited to in-frame clones, with some not included. The table records about 160,000 clones, 65% to 85% of them present only once. The specimen sequenced was PBMCs. The receptors come from a woman between 45 and 60 years old in good health and CMV-seropositive.

This clone appeared a few times. V is TRBV6-5 and J is TRBJ1-1; maybe TRBD1 (5 bases). The germline V gene has CDR1 MNHEY and CDR2 SVGAGI. The CDR3 is made up of 13 amino acids. The V end lost 5 bases, the J end lost 7 bases, and 14 bases lay between the germline ends. CDR3 loop: CASSEGAGYEAFF. The CDR3 bases are TGTGCCAGCAGTGAAGGGGCAGGGTATGAAGCTTTCTTT.

The genes are TRBV7-2 and TRBJ1-1; 7 positions match TRBD1. The CDR3 runs to 15 residues. The germline V gene encodes CDR1 SGHTA and CDR2 FQGNSA. Trimming removed 4 bases from V and 1 base from J; junction bases left unmatched: 6. In nucleotides, the CDR3 is TGTGCCAGCAGCTCTTACAGGGGAGCGAACACTGAAGCTTTCTTT. Translation gives CASSSYRGANTEAFF.

In this sample, this clone turned up a few times. The chain combines TRBV25-1 with TRBJ2-1; D uncertain. CDR1 and CDR2 from the germline V gene are MGHDK and SYGVNS. Trimming left V 8 bases short and J 0 bases short, with 14 bases between. The CDR3 is 15 amino acids. The CDR3 DNA is TGTGCCAGCGGCCCTTTCCTCAGCTCCTACAATGAGCAGTTCTTC. This encodes CASGPFLSSYNEQFF.

This chain links TRBV14 with TRBJ1-4; 8 nucleotides line up with TRBD1. Germline loops: CDR1 SGHDN, CDR2 FVKESK. The CDR3 extends over 17 amino acids. Trimming took 6 bases from V and 4 from J; bases not matched to a gene: 13. The CDR3 loop is CASRYRQGKVGNEKLFF. The CDR3 DNA follows: TGTGCCAGCAGATACAGACAGGGGAAGGTGGGTAATGAAAAACTGTTTTTT. Variable domain in full (rest from reference TRBV14 and TRBJ1-4): EAGVTQFPSHSVIEKGQTVTLRCDPISGHDNLYWYRRVMGKEIKFLLHFVKESKQDESGMPNNRFLAERTGGTYSTLKVQPAELEDSGVYFCASRYRQGKVGNEKLFFGSGTQLSVL.

V usage is TRBV18 and J usage is TRBJ1-1; no definite D call. CDR3 length: 13 amino acids. Germline-derived CDR1 and CDR2 are KGHSH and LQKENI. Trimming shortened V by 4 bases and J by 1 base, and 7 bases separated the two germline ends. CDR3 DNA: TGTGCCAGCTCACTCGGGGAGAACACTGAAGCTTTCTTT. Its protein is CASSLGENTEAFF.

In its sample, this clone was seen once. This chain uses TRBV30 with TRBJ1-1, with TRBD1 as a possible D gene (5 bases). This CDR3 contains 13 residues. Germline V CDR1 and CDR2: GTSNPN, SVGIG (reference sequence). The V and J ends lost 4 bases and 0 bases respectively, with 9 bases between them. CDR3 nucleotide sequence: TGTGCCTGGAACACAGGTCTGAACACTGAAGCTTTCTTT. Translation: CAWNTGLNTEAFF. The variable domain in full, completed from reference TRBV30 and TRBJ1-1, reads SQTIHQWPATLVQPVGSPLSLECTVEGTSNPNLYWYRQAAGRGLQLLFYSVGIGQISSEVPQNLSASRPQDRQFILSSKKLLLSDSGFYLCAWNTGLNTEAFFGQGTRLTVV.

The chain uses TRBV5-1 and TRBJ2-5, with 11 bases aligning to TRBD1. J was trimmed by 5 bases and V by 4 bases; bases with no gene match: 4. The CDR3 totals 14 residues. Germline V gives CDR1 SGHRS, CDR2 YFSETQ. Here the CDR3 DNA reads TGCGCCAGCAGCATCGGGACAGGGGGGGAGACCCAGTACTTC. This codes for CASSIGTGGETQYF.

This clone was counted only a few times. V gene TRBV5-4 combines with J gene TRBJ2-3; TRBD1 might be the D (6 bases). The length of the CDR3 is 16 residues. The V gene's germline CDR1 is SGHNT and CDR2 YYREEE (reference sequence). V lost 0 bases, J lost 0 bases, and 11 bases lay in between. In DNA, the CDR3 is TGTGCCAGCAGCTTGGGACAGGCCCTTAGCACAGATACGCAGTATTTT. Protein: CASSLGQALSTDTQYF.

V is TRBV28 and J is TRBJ2-3, with TRBD1 matching over 7 bases. Germline assignment: CDR1 MDHEN and CDR2 SYDVKM. CDR3 length: 15 amino acids. V lost 8 bases and J lost 2; bases outside the gene matches: 10. CDR3 protein: CASGLRQGITDTQYF. The CDR3 nucleotides are TGTGCCAGCGGTCTTCGACAGGGCATCACAGATACGCAGTATTTT.